Each of the 14 T cell receptor beta chains below was sequenced from the same sample in a study of technical replicates of blood from a few donors. The data were produced by immunoSEQ multiplex PCR, yet TCRdb's version contains in-frame clones alone and is incomplete. Among about 73,000 clones, around 93% were seen once, and the ten largest hold 0.25%. Sequencing was carried out using T cells isolated from PBMCs. These receptors originate from a human donor in good health.

The chain links TRBV15 to TRBJ2-5, with D hard to call. Germline V gene sequence: CDR1 LNHNV, CDR2 YYDKDF (reference sequence). The CDR3 runs to 15 residues. Between the trimmed V and J ends, which lost 4 bases and 4 bases, there was a span of 16 bases. CDR3 coding DNA: TGTGCCACCAGCACTATAGGTGGGCAGATAGAGACCCAGTACTTC. Translated, it gives CATSTIGGQIETQYF. Filled out from reference TRBV15 and TRBJ2-5, the complete variable domain reads DAMVIQNPRYQVTQFGKPVTLSCSQTLNHNVMYWYQQKSSQAPKLLFHYYDKDFNNEADTPDNFQSRRPNTSFCFLDIRSPGLGDTAMYLCATSTIGGQIETQYFGPGTRLLVL.

The rearrangement links TRBV4-1 to TRBJ2-7, with 8 bases aligning to TRBD1. Germline-derived CDR1 and CDR2 are MGHRA and YSYEKL. The CDR3 has 15 residues. V trimming: 0 bases; J trimming: 3 bases; junction bases outside the gene matches: 4. The CDR3 nucleotides are TGCGCCAGCAGCCAAGAGACAGGGGAAAACTACGAGCAGTACTTC. It encodes CASSQETGENYEQYF.

The chain joins TRBV20-1 to TRBJ1-2, with 11 bases identical to TRBD1. V trimming: 6 bases; J trimming: 8 bases; junction bases outside the gene matches: 2. Germline V gene sequence: CDR1 DFQATT, CDR2 SNEGSKA (reference sequence). The CDR3 totals 11 residues. CDR3 in DNA: TGCAGTGCGGGGACAGGGGGAGGCTACACCTTC. It translates to CSAGTGGGYTF.

The chain employs TRBV30 and TRBJ2-7; the match to TRBD1 covers 7 bases. This CDR3 is built from 14 residues. After removal of 3 bases from V and 3 bases from J, the junction contained 8 bases not matched to a gene. Germline V gene lookup returns CDR1 GTSNPN and CDR2 SVGIG (reference sequence). The CDR3 spells CAWSRQGPIYEQYF. CDR3 DNA: TGTGCCTGGAGCCGACAGGGCCCAATCTACGAGCAGTACTTC.

The chain combines TRBV27 with TRBJ1-5, with 7 nucleotides matching TRBD1. Trimming took 3 bases from V and 6 from J; bases not matched to a gene: 5. CDR1 MNHEY and CDR2 SMNVEV come from the germline V gene (reference sequence). This CDR3 has 14 amino acids. The CDR3 nucleotides are TGTGCCAGCAGTTTGTACAGGGGTAGTCAGCCCCAGCATTTT. This translates into CASSLYRGSQPQHF.

V and J are TRBV27 and TRBJ1-1; 10 bases are a match to TRBD1. CDR1 is MNHEY, CDR2 SMNVEV, per germline (reference sequence). This CDR3 has 15 amino acids. V trimming: 5 bases; J trimming: 4 bases; junction bases outside the gene matches: 7. In nucleotides, the CDR3 is TGTGCCAGCAGTCCCCGGACAGGGGGAGGCACTGAAGCTTTCTTT. This codes for CASSPRTGGGTEAFF.

The V gene is TRBV4-1, the J gene TRBJ2-7; D possibly corresponds to TRBD2 (7 bases). V was cut by 4 bases and J by 1 base, with 20 bases left in between. CDR1 and CDR2 (germline): MGHRA, YSYEKL. The CDR3 sequence is 17 residues long. The DNA for the CDR3 is TGCGCCAGCAGCCCCACCCTGAGGGGGGAGGGATCCTACGAGCAGTACTTC. It codes for CASSPTLRGEGSYEQYF.

This clone occurred once. The chain combines TRBV4-2 with TRBJ1-2; 8 bases agree with TRBD1. V gave up 3 bases and J gave up 8 bases; unmatched junction bases: 11. The CDR3 sequence is 15 residues long. Germline values: CDR1 LGHNA, CDR2 YNFKEQ. The CDR3 sequence is CASSQGGQGLNGYTF. The CDR3 coding sequence is TGTGCCAGCAGCCAGGGAGGACAGGGATTAAACGGCTACACCTTC.

V and J are TRBV7-9 and TRBJ2-1, with a tentative D call TRBD2 (5 bases). The CDR3 extends over 14 amino acids. CDR1 is SEHNR, CDR2 FQNEAQ, per germline (reference sequence). The V end lost 5 bases, the J end lost 5 bases, and 13 bases lay between the germline ends. The CDR3: CASSPSGYDNEQFF. Here the CDR3 DNA reads TGTGCCAGCAGCCCCTCGGGGTACGACAATGAGCAGTTCTTC.

This clone was detected only once. The rearrangement uses TRBV5-1 and TRBJ2-2; 12 positions agree with TRBD2. Germline lookup yields CDR1 SGHRS and CDR2 YFSETQ. Trimming took 0 bases from V and 4 from J; bases not matched to a gene: 4. The CDR3 runs to 17 residues. CDR3 in DNA: TGCGCCAGCAGCTTGGAGACTAGCGGGAGTCTCACCGGGGAGCTGTTTTTT. It specifies CASSLETSGSLTGELFF.

This chain joins TRBV5-1 and TRBJ1-1; D is uncertain. CDR1 and CDR2 from the germline V gene are SGHRS and YFSETQ. This CDR3 is built from 15 residues. Trimming shortened V by 4 bases and J by 1 base, and 14 bases separated the two germline ends. The chain's CDR3 is CASSPALVTNTEAFF. In DNA, the CDR3 is TGCGCCAGCAGCCCTGCGTTGGTTACGAACACTGAAGCTTTCTTT.

The chain carries TRBV6-5 and TRBJ1-4, with TRBD1 matching 8 bases. With V trimmed by 0 bases and J by 8 bases, 2 bases remained unmatched. Germline loops: CDR1 MNHEY, CDR2 SVGAGI. This CDR3 comprises 14 residues. The CDR3 coding sequence is TGTGCCAGCAGTTACTCCACAGGGGGAGAAAAACTGTTTTTT. This gives the protein CASSYSTGGEKLFF.

This clone was seen only once. This sequence joins TRBV29-1 and TRBJ1-2; D gene ambiguous. Trimming cost V 1 base and J 1 base, with 13 bases left between them. This CDR3 comprises 15 residues. The germline gives CDR1 SQVTM, CDR2 ANQGSEA. The CDR3: CSVEGWGDYNYGYTF. The CDR3 coding sequence is TGCAGCGTTGAAGGATGGGGAGACTATAACTATGGCTACACCTTC.

V and J are TRBV5-8 and TRBJ2-1; weak D call: TRBD2 (7 bases). Germline lookup yields CDR1 SGHTS and CDR2 YDEGEE. Trimming cost V 6 bases and J 6 bases, with 13 bases left between them. The CDR3 has 13 amino acids. The CDR3 sequence is CASTQGGGNEQFF. The CDR3 coding sequence is TGTGCCAGCACTCAGGGAGGGGGCAATGAGCAGTTCTTC.